Each of the 15 T cell receptor beta chains below was sequenced from the same sample in a study of shared clonotypes between healthy human individuals. Data came from immunoSEQ multiplex PCR; TCRdb stores just in-frame clones and leaves some out. The table records millions of clones, over 85% of them present only once. The specimen sequenced was naive CD4+ T cells from PBMCs. The subset: CD45RA+ positively selected. Receptors were obtained from a man aged 18 to 35 in good health. Some clones in this sample may be carry-over from other donors' samples.

V and J are TRBV28 and TRBJ2-5; D might be TRBD2 (6 bases). This CDR3 region has 14 residues. Trimming removed 0 bases at V and 5 bases at J, with 10 bases between. Per the germline V gene, CDR1 is MDHEN and CDR2 is SYDVKM. The CDR3 reads CASSLWSGRETQYF. The CDR3 region has the DNA TGTGCCAGCAGTTTATGGAGTGGGAGGGAGACCCAGTACTTC.

The rearrangement joins TRBV5-1 to TRBJ1-4; 8 bases match TRBD1. The V and J ends lost 4 bases and 4 bases, in that order; junction bases with no gene match: 6. CDR3 length equals 15 residues. CDR1 and CDR2 (germline): SGHRS, YFSETQ. The CDR3 DNA follows: TGCGCCAGCAGCAAGGGACAGGCCCATAATGAAAAACTGTTTTTT. This encodes CASSKGQAHNEKLFF.

This rearrangement joins TRBV2 to TRBJ2-7; unclear D gene. Germline CDR1 and CDR2: SNHLY and FYNNEI. The V and J ends lost 3 bases and 2 bases respectively, with 5 bases between them. The CDR3 consists of 12 residues. In nucleotides, the CDR3 is TGTGCCAGCAGTGAGCAGGCCTACGAGCAGTACTTC. This gives the protein CASSEQAYEQYF.

The V gene is TRBV28, the J gene TRBJ1-4; D gene unclear. Germline loops: CDR1 MDHEN, CDR2 SYDVKM. V dropped 5 bases and J dropped 8 bases, with 9 bases sitting between them. The CDR3 loop spans 12 amino acids. The CDR3 sequence: CASSQVGEKLFF. CDR3 sequence (DNA): TGTGCCAGCAGTCAAGTGGGGGAAAAACTGTTTTTT. Complete variable domain (other parts from reference TRBV28 and TRBJ1-4): DVKVTQSSRYLVKRTGEKVFLECVQDMDHENMFWYRQDPGLGLRLIYFSYDVKMKEKGDIPEGYSVSREKKERFSLILESASTNQTSMYLCASSQVGEKLFFGSGTQLSVL.

The chain has TRBV9 and TRBJ1-3; maybe TRBD1 (6 bases). V lost 0 bases to trimming and J lost 0 bases, with 16 bases between them. Per germline, CDR1 SGDLS and CDR2 YYNGEE. CDR3 length: 18 residues. Here the CDR3 reads CASSVAGGRGISGNTIYF. The CDR3, as DNA: TGTGCCAGCAGCGTAGCCGGGGGGCGGGGAATCTCTGGAAACACCATATATTTT.

This clone was recorded only once. CDR3 DNA: TGTGCCAGCAGCGGGACTAGCGGGAGTGCCGAGCAGTACTTC. Translation: CASSGTSGSAEQYF. The rearrangement uses TRBV7-9 and TRBJ2-7, with TRBD2 identical over 14 bases. CDR1 is SEHNR and CDR2 is FQNEAQ in the germline V gene (reference sequence). With V trimmed by 5 bases and J by 6 bases, 3 bases remained unmatched. The CDR3 consists of 14 residues. The full variable domain, completed using reference TRBV7-9 and TRBJ2-7, is DTGVSQNPRHKITKRGQNVTFRCDPISEHNRLYWYRQTLGQGPEFLTYFQNEAQLEKSRLLSDRFSAERPKGSFSTLEIQRTEQGDSAMYLCASSGTSGSAEQYFGPGTRLTVT.

This chain connects TRBV6-1 to TRBJ2-5; 7 bases match TRBD1. The CDR3 totals 13 residues. Per germline, CDR1 MNHNS and CDR2 SASEGT. Unmatched junction bases numbered 5, after V lost 6 bases and J lost 4 bases. In nucleotides, the CDR3 is TGTGCCAGCAGGGCAACAGGGGCAGAGACCCAGTACTTC. The encoded protein is CASRATGAETQYF.

CDR3 in amino acids: CASSKGRGQGGQPQHF. DNA for the CDR3: TGTGCCAGCAGCAAAGGTCGGGGGCAGGGTGGACAGCCCCAGCATTTT. V gene TRBV21-1 combines with J gene TRBJ1-5. TRBV21-1 is an annotated pseudogene. This CDR3 contains 16 residues.

The rearrangement joins TRBV28 to TRBJ1-2, with D possibly TRBD1 on 5 matching bases. Germline V gene lookup returns CDR1 MDHEN and CDR2 SYDVKM. This CDR3 has 12 residues. V lost 7 bases to trimming and J lost 4 bases, with 10 bases between them. The CDR3 nucleotides are TGTGCCAGCAATGGGGGAAGCTATGGCTACACCTTC. It translates to CASNGGSYGYTF.

The chain couples TRBV19 to TRBJ2-7; the D gene could be TRBD1 or TRBD2 (5 bases each). This CDR3 has 15 amino acids. Germline-derived CDR1 and CDR2 are LNHDA and SQIVND (reference sequence). V gave up 6 bases and J gave up 6 bases, with 21 bases separating them. The DNA for the CDR3 is TGTGCCAGTAGGGTTGGGACGGCGTCGTCGGGCGAGCAGTACTTC. Its protein is CASRVGTASSGEQYF.

This clone appeared a single time. The chain couples TRBV5-1 to TRBJ2-2; 8 bases match TRBD1. The CDR3 contains 15 residues. V shed 5 bases and J 1 base; nucleotides not matched to a gene: 4. The V gene's germline CDR1 is SGHRS and CDR2 YFSETQ. The CDR3 DNA reads TGCGCCAGCAGGGCCGGGACAGGGAACACCGGGGAGCTGTTTTTT. Protein sequence: CASRAGTGNTGELFF.

The chain joins TRBV19 to TRBJ2-5; no clear D. The CDR3 spans 12 residues. Germline V lookup: CDR1 LNHDA, CDR2 SQIVND (reference sequence). V lost 5 bases, J lost 4 bases, and 8 bases lay in between. The CDR3 nucleotides are TGTGCCAGTAGTCCCCCGGGAGAGACCCAGTACTTC. The encoded protein is CASSPPGETQYF.

The chain joins TRBV29-1 to TRBJ2-1; possibly TRBD1 or TRBD2 for D (5 bases each). V was trimmed by 8 bases and J by 6 bases, leaving 11 bases between them. Germline V CDR1 and CDR2: SQVTM, ANQGSEA. The CDR3 totals 11 residues. Here the CDR3 DNA reads TGCAGCCATGGGGGTCTCAATGAGCAGTTCTTC. Translation: CSHGGLNEQFF.

The V gene is TRBV2, the J gene TRBJ2-1, with D tentatively TRBD2 (5 bases). Germline values: CDR1 SNHLY, CDR2 FYNNEI. V was shortened by 5 bases and J by 0 bases, with 14 bases between the two germline ends. This CDR3 spans 16 amino acids. The CDR3 nucleotides are TGTGCCAGCAGTTCTAAGCGGAGGAGCTCCTACAATGAGCAGTTCTTC. This sequence encodes CASSSKRRSSYNEQFF.

The chain combines TRBV5-1 with TRBJ2-7, with D tentatively TRBD2 (6 bases). V shed 0 bases and J shed 3 bases, with 19 bases lying between them. The V gene's germline CDR1 is SGHRS and CDR2 YFSETQ. This CDR3 spans 17 amino acids. The CDR3 DNA reads TGCGCCAGCAGCTTGGGGATATCGCCGCAGGGAGGCTACGAGCAGTACTTC. This translates into CASSLGISPQGGYEQYF.